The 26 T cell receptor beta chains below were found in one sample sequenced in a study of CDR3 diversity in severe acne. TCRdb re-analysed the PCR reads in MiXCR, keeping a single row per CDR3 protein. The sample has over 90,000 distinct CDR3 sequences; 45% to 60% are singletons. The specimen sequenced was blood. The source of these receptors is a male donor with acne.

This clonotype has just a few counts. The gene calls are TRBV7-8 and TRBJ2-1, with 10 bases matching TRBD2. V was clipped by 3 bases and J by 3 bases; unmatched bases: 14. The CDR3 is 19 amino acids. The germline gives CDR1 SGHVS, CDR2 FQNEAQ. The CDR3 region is CASSFFPLASGRLYNEQFF. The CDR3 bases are TGTGCCAGCAGCTTTTTTCCCCTGGCTAGCGGGAGACTCTACAATGAGCAGTTCTTC. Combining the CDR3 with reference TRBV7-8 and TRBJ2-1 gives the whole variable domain GAGVSQSPRYKVAKRGQDVALRCDPISGHVSLFWYQQALGQGPEFLTYFQNEAQLDKSGLPSDRFFAERPEGSVSTLKIQRTQQEDSAVYLCASSFFPLASGRLYNEQFFGPGTRLTVL.

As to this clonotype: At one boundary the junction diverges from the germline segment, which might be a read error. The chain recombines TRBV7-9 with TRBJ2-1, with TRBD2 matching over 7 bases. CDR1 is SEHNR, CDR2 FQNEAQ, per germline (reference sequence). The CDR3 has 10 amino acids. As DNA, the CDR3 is TGTGCCAGCAGCTTACTAGCGGAGGTCTTC. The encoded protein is CASSLLAEVF.

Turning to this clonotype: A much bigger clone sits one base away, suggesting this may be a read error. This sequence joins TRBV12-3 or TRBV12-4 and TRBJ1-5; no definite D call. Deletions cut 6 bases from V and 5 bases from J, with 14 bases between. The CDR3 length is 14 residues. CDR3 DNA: TGTGCCAGCAGCCCGTCGGGAGGGTATCAGCCCCAGCATTTT. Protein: CASSPSGGYQPQHF.

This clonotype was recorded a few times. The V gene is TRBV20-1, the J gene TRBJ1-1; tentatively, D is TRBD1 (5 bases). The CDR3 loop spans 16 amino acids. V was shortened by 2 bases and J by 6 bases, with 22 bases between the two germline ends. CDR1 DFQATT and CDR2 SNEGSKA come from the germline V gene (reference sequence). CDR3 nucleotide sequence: TGCAGTGCTAGACCCGGGACGGGAAGGATTTTGTCTGAAGCTTTCTTT. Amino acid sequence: CSARPGTGRILSEAFF.

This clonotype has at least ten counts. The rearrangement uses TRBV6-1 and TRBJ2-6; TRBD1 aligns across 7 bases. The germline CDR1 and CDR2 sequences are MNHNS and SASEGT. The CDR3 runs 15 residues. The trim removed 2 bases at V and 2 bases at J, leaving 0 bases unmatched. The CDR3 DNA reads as TGTGCCAGCAGTGAACAGGGGGCTGGGGCCAACGTCCTGACTTTC. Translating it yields CASSEQGAGANVLTF.

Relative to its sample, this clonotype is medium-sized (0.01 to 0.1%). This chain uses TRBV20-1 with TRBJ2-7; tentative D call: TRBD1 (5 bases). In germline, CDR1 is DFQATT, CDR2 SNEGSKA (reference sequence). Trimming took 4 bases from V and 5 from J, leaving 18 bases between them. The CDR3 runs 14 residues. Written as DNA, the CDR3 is TGCAGTGCTAAGACCCCAGGGATTAGTCACGAGCAGTACTTC. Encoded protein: CSAKTPGISHEQYF.

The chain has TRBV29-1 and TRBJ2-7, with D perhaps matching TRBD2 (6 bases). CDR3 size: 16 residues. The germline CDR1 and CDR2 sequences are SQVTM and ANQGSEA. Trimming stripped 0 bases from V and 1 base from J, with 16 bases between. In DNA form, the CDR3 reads TGCAGCGTTGAAGAAGGAACTAGCTACGCTTCCTACGAGCAGTACTTC. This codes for CSVEEGTSYASYEQYF.

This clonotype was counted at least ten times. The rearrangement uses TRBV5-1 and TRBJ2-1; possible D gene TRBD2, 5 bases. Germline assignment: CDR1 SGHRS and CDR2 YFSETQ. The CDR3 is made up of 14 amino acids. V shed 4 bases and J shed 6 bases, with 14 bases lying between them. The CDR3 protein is CASSPSLLVNEQFF. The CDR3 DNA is TGCGCCAGCAGCCCCTCTTTACTAGTCAATGAGCAGTTCTTC.

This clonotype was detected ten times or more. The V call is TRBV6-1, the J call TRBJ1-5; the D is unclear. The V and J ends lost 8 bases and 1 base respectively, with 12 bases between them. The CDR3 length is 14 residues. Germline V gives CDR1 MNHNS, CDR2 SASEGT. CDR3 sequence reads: CASVNSISNQPQHF. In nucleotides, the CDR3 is TGTGCCAGCGTGAACAGTATAAGCAATCAGCCCCAGCATTTT.

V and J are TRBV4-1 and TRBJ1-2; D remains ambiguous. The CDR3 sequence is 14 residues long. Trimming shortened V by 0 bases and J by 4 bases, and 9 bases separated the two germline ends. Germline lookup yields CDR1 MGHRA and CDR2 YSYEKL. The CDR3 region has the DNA TGCGCCAGCAGCCAAGATACTGTTCCCTATGGCTACACCTTC. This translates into CASSQDTVPYGYTF.

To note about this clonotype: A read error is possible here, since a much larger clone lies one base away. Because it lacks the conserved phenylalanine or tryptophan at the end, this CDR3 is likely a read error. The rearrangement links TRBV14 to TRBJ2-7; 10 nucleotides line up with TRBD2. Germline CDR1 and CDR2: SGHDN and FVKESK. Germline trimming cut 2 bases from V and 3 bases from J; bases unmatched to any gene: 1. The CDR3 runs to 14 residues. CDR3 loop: CASSQWTSGYEQYS. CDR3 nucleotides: TGTGCCAGCAGCCAATGGACTAGCGGCTACGAGCAGTACTCC.

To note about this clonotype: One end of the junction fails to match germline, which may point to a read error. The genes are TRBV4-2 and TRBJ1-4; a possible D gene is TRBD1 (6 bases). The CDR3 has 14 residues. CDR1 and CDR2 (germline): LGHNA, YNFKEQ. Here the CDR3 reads CASSYIQGNEKLFF. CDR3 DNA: TGTGCCAGCAGCTACATACAGGGTAATGAAAAACTGTTTTTC.

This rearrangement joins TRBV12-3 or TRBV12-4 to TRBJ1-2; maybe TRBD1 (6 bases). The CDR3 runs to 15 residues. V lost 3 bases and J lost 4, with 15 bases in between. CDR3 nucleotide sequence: TGTGCCAGCAGTTTTTTCAGGGGTTCGGCCTATGGCTACACCTTC. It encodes CASSFFRGSAYGYTF.

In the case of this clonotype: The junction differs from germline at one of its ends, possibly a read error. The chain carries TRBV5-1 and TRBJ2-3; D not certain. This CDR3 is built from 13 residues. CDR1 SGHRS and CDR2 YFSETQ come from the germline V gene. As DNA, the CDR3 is TGTGCCAGCAGCCCGCCGGTGGCAGATACGCAGTATTTT. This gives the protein CASSPPVADTQYF.

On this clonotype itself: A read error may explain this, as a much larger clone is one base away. The CDR3 sequence: CASSLSEDGYTF. CDR3 DNA sequence: TGTGCCAGCAGCTTAAGTGAAGATGGCTACACCTTC. The chain uses TRBV7-8 and TRBJ1-2; D gene unclear. CDR3 length equals 12 residues. Trimming shortened V by 2 bases and J by 6 bases, and 7 bases separated the two germline ends. Germline V gene lookup returns CDR1 SGHVS and CDR2 FQNEAQ.

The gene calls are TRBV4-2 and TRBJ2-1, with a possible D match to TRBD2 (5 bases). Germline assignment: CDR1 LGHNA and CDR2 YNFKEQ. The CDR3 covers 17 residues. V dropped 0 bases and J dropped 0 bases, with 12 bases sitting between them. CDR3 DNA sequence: TGTGCCAGCAGCCAAGATCGTAGCCGGGGCTCCTACAATGAGCAGTTCTTC. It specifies CASSQDRSRGSYNEQFF.

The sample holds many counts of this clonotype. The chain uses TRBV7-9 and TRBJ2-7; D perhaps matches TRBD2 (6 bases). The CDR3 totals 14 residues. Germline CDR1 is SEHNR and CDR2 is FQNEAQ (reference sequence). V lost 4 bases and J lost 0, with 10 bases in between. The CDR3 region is CASSSGLISYEQYF. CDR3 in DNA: TGTGCCAGCAGCTCGGGACTGATCTCCTACGAGCAGTACTTC.

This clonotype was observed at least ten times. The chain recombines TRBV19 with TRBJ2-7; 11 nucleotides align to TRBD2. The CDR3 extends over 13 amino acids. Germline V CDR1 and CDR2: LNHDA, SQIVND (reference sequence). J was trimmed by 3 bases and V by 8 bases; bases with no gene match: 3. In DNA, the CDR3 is TGTGCCAGTGGAGGACTAGCGGGCTACGAGCAGTACTTC. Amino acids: CASGGLAGYEQYF. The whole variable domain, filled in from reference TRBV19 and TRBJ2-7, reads DGGITQSPKYLFRKEGQNVTLSCEQNLNHDAMYWYRQDPGQGLRLIYYSQIVNDFQKGDIAEGYSVSREKKESFPLTVTSAQKNPTAFYLCASGGLAGYEQYFGPGTRLTVT.

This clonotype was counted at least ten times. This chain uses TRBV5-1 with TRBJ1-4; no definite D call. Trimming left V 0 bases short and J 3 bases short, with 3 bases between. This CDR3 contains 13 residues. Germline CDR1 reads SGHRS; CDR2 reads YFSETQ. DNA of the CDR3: TGCGCCAGCAGCTTGGGGGCTAATGAAAAACTGTTTTTT. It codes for CASSLGANEKLFF.

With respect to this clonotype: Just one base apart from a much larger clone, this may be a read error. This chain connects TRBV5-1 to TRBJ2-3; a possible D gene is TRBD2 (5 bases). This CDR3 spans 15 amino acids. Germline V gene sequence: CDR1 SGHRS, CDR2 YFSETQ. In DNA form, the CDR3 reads TGTGCCAGCAGCTTAGAGGGTCCGATCACAGATACGCAGTATTTT. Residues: CASSLEGPITDTQYF.

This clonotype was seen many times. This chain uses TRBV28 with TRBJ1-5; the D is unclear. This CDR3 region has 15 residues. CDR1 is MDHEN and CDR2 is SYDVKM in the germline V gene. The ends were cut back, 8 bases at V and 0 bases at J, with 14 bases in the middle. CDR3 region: CASGPAGISNQPQHF. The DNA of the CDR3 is TGTGCCAGCGGCCCCGCGGGGATTAGCAATCAGCCCCAGCATTTT.

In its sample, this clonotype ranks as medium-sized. The CDR3 nucleotides read TGCAGTGCCCCGTCTCGTCCGGACAGGGAGAACACTGAAGCTTTCTTT. Protein product: CSAPSRPDRENTEAFF. The rearrangement joins TRBV20-1 to TRBJ1-1; TRBD1 matches at 8 bases. J was trimmed by 1 base and V by 6 bases; bases with no gene match: 13. The germline CDR1 and CDR2 sequences are DFQATT and SNEGSKA (reference sequence). CDR3 length: 16 amino acids.

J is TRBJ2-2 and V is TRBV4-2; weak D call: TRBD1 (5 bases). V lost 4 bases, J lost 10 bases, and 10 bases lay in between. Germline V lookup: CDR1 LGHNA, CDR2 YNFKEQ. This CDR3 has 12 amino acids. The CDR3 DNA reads TGTGCCAGCAGCCTAATCAGGGAGGAGCTGTTTTTT. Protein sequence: CASSLIREELFF.

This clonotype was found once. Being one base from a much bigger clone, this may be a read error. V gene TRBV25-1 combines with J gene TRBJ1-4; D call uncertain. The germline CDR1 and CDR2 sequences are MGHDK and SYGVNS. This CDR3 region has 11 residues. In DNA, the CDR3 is TGTGCCAGCAGTGACCGGGAAAAACTGTCTTTT. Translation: CASSDREKLSF.

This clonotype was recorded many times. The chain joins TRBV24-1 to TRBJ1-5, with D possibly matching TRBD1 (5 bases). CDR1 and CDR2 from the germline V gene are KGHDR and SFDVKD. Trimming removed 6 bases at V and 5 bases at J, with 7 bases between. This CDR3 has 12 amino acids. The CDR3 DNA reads TGTGCCACCAGTAGGGGCCATCAGCCCCAGCATTTT. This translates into CATSRGHQPQHF.

The CDR3 loop is CASSLALPGNTGELFF. CDR3 nucleotide sequence: TGTGCCAGCAGTTTAGCGCTGCCCGGGAACACCGGGGAGCTGTTTTTT. This rearrangement joins TRBV12-3 or TRBV12-4 to TRBJ2-2; D gene uncertain. Trimming left V 0 bases short and J 1 base short, with 9 bases between. CDR3 length equals 16 residues.